The 26 T cell receptor beta chains below were found in one sample sequenced in a study of CD8+ T cells in alopecia areata. TCR sequencing used cDNA made by reverse transcription of extracted RNA. TCRdb's table, derived via immunoSEQ multiplex PCR, lists solely in-frame clones and lacks some. The table has 120,000 to 150,000 clones, approximately 45% seen once. The specimen was CD4+ T cells sorted from blood. The source of these receptors is a human donor with alopecia areata.

The chain is built from TRBV5-1 and TRBJ2-1; D is unclear. Germline V gives CDR1 SGHRS, CDR2 YFSETQ. The CDR3 is 12 residues long. V shed 4 bases and J shed 7 bases, with 9 bases lying between them. The CDR3 spells CASSNGLNEQFF. In DNA, the CDR3 is TGCGCCAGCAGCAACGGGCTAAATGAGCAGTTCTTC.

The gene calls are TRBV15 and TRBJ1-5, with D perhaps matching TRBD1 (6 bases). The CDR3 spans 12 residues. V was pared by 8 bases and J by 7 bases, with 12 bases between. Germline CDR1 and CDR2: LNHNV and YYDKDF (reference sequence). Here the CDR3 DNA reads TGTGCCACCGGAGGGGGAATCCAGCCCCAGCATTTT. This gives the protein CATGGGIQPQHF.

The chain employs TRBV5-1 and TRBJ2-1, with D unresolved. Between the trimmed V and J ends, which lost 5 bases and 9 bases, there was a span of 21 bases. The germline CDR1 and CDR2 sequences are SGHRS and YFSETQ. The CDR3 length is 15 residues. The CDR3 spells CASSRDSRTNVEQFF. The DNA of the CDR3 is TGCGCCAGCAGTCGAGACTCCCGGACGAATGTTGAGCAGTTCTTC.

In its sample, this clone was seen once. This rearrangement joins TRBV5-6 to TRBJ2-4, with TRBD1 identical over 8 bases. The ends lost 1 base at V and 4 bases at J; junction bases unmatched: 1. This CDR3 spans 14 amino acids. Germline-derived CDR1 and CDR2 are SGHDT and YYEEEE. The CDR3 is CASSLRDRKNIQYF. CDR3 sequence (DNA): TGTGCCAGCAGCTTGCGGGACAGGAAAAACATTCAGTACTTC.

The table lists this clone with a count of one. This chain joins TRBV15 and TRBJ2-2, with TRBD1 matching over 8 bases. The CDR3 length is 16 residues. Germline V gives CDR1 LNHNV, CDR2 YYDKDF (reference sequence). V lost 0 bases, J lost 7 bases, and 7 bases stayed unmatched. The CDR3 sequence is CATSRESGGSGGELFF. The CDR3 DNA sequence: TGTGCCACCAGCAGAGAGTCAGGGGGCAGCGGCGGGGAGCTGTTTTTT. Filled out from reference TRBV15 and TRBJ2-2, the complete variable domain reads DAMVIQNPRYQVTQFGKPVTLSCSQTLNHNVMYWYQQKSSQAPKLLFHYYDKDFNNEADTPDNFQSRRPNTSFCFLDIRSPGLGDTAMYLCATSRESGGSGGELFFGEGSRLTVL.

This clone was counted only a few times. The chain has TRBV20-1 and TRBJ2-7, with a tentative D call TRBD2 (5 bases). From germline, CDR1 is DFQATT and CDR2 SNEGSKA (reference sequence). Trimming left V 4 bases short and J 6 bases short, with 10 bases between. This CDR3 comprises 11 residues. In DNA form, the CDR3 reads TGCAGTGCTATACTAGATACCGAGCAGTACTTC. It yields the protein CSAILDTEQYF.

The V gene is TRBV5-4, the J gene TRBJ2-1; TRBD2 matches 7 bases. Germline loops: CDR1 SGHNT, CDR2 YYREEE (reference sequence). There are 16 residues in the CDR3. Trimming removed 1 base from V and 7 bases from J; junction bases left unmatched: 11. The CDR3 sequence is CASSLLGGRVNNEQFF. In DNA, the CDR3 is TGTGCCAGCAGCTTGCTTGGCGGGAGAGTAAATAATGAGCAGTTCTTC.

The V gene is TRBV18, the J gene TRBJ2-7; tentatively, D is TRBD1 (5 bases). Germline loops: CDR1 KGHSH, CDR2 LQKENI. Trimming took off 3 bases at V and 3 bases at J, with 12 bases between the two ends. The length of the CDR3 is 14 residues. CDR3 in amino acids: CASSPGQGDYEQYF. For the CDR3, the DNA is TGTGCCAGCTCACCTGGGCAGGGTGACTACGAGCAGTACTTC.

This chain uses TRBV7-8 with TRBJ2-3; 9 bases match TRBD2. The CDR3 covers 16 residues. V was clipped by 2 bases and J by 4 bases; unmatched bases: 7. The germline V gene encodes CDR1 SGHVS and CDR2 FQNEAQ. CDR3 bases: TGTGCCAGCAGCTTATTTAGCGGGAGCTCTCCAGATACGCAGTATTTT. Protein product: CASSLFSGSSPDTQYF.

V is TRBV7-3 and J is TRBJ2-1, with D possibly being TRBD1 or TRBD2 (5 bases each). Between the trimmed V and J ends, which lost 4 bases and 4 bases, there was a span of 11 bases. This CDR3 is 14 amino acids long. Germline V lookup: CDR1 SGHTA, CDR2 FQGTGA. The CDR3, as DNA: TGTGCCAGCAGCTCGGGACGGTCGTACAATGAGCAGTTCTTC. Its protein is CASSSGRSYNEQFF.

This chain joins TRBV25-1 and TRBJ2-6; D is unresolved. Germline assignment: CDR1 MGHDK and CDR2 SYGVNS. Trimming took off 5 bases at V and 0 bases at J, with 5 bases between the two ends. The CDR3 is 14 amino acids. This CDR3 is CASSLHSGANVLTF. The CDR3 DNA sequence: TGTGCCAGCAGTTTACACTCTGGGGCCAACGTCCTGACTTTC.

This clone appeared once. The chain has TRBV28 and TRBJ2-7, with TRBD2 as a possible D gene (5 bases). The length of the CDR3 is 12 residues. CDR1 is MDHEN, CDR2 SYDVKM, per germline. Trimming took 6 bases from V and 3 from J, leaving 9 bases between them. The CDR3 is CASSPSFYEQYF. The CDR3 nucleotides read TGTGCCAGCAGCCCTAGCTTCTACGAGCAGTACTTC. Drawing the rest from reference TRBV28 and TRBJ2-7, the complete variable domain is DVKVTQSSRYLVKRTGEKVFLECVQDMDHENMFWYRQDPGLGLRLIYFSYDVKMKEKGDIPEGYSVSREKKERFSLILESASTNQTSMYLCASSPSFYEQYFGPGTRLTVT.

This clone was seen a handful of times. The J gene is TRBJ2-1, the V gene TRBV5-1; D is perhaps TRBD2 (5 bases). V dropped 0 bases and J dropped 1 base, with 8 bases sitting between them. The V gene's germline CDR1 is SGHRS and CDR2 YFSETQ. CDR3 length: 15 amino acids. The CDR3 bases are TGCGCCAGCAGCTTGGTAGCGTTATCCTACAATGAGCAGTTCTTC. Translation: CASSLVALSYNEQFF.

There are a few counts of this clone. The chain links TRBV29-1 to TRBJ1-1; D unresolved. Trimming pared 6 bases from V and 3 bases from J, leaving 11 bases between. This CDR3 has 12 amino acids. Germline V CDR1 and CDR2: SQVTM, ANQGSEA. The CDR3 protein is CSVGDVDTEAFF. CDR3 nucleotides: TGCAGCGTCGGAGATGTGGACACTGAAGCTTTCTTT. Full variable domain (outside the CDR3, taken from reference TRBV29-1 and TRBJ1-1): SAVISQKPSRDICQRGTSLTIQCQVDSQVTMMFWYRQQPGQSLTLIATANQGSEATYESGFVIDKFPISRPNLTFSTLTVSNMSPEDSSIYLCSVGDVDTEAFFGQGTRLTVV.

The table lists this clone with a few counts. The chain joins TRBV27 to TRBJ2-3; D might be TRBD1 (5 bases). V lost 5 bases to trimming and J lost 2 bases, with 17 bases between them. This CDR3 region has 16 residues. Germline loops: CDR1 MNHEY, CDR2 SMNVEV (reference sequence). CDR3 sequence reads: CASSATATIFTDTQYF. In DNA form, the CDR3 reads TGTGCCAGCAGTGCGACAGCCACCATATTCACAGATACGCAGTATTTT.

J is TRBJ2-1 and V is TRBV18; D unresolved. The germline CDR1 and CDR2 sequences are KGHSH and LQKENI. This CDR3 has 12 residues. V lost 4 bases and J lost 10, with 11 bases in between. CDR3 region: CASSLSYGEQFF. The CDR3 DNA sequence: TGTGCCAGCTCACTATCGTATGGCGAGCAGTTCTTC.

The chain recombines TRBV2 with TRBJ2-2, with 9 bases lining up with TRBD2. V trimming: 4 bases; J trimming: 5 bases; junction bases outside the gene matches: 5. This CDR3 spans 15 amino acids. Germline values: CDR1 SNHLY, CDR2 FYNNEI. CDR3 region: CASSVLTSGTGELFF. The CDR3 DNA reads TGTGCCAGCAGTGTTTTAACTAGCGGGACCGGGGAGCTGTTTTTT.

The chain employs TRBV30 and TRBJ2-6; perhaps D is TRBD1 or TRBD2 (5 bases each). Germline CDR1 and CDR2: GTSNPN and SVGIG (reference sequence). The V end was cut by 5 bases, the J end by 4 bases, with 15 bases between. The CDR3 sequence is 15 residues long. CDR3 protein: CAWGVRGSGANVLTF. CDR3 nucleotides: TGTGCCTGGGGAGTCCGGGGCTCCGGGGCCAACGTCCTGACTTTC.

The chain uses TRBV29-1 and TRBJ1-1; no clear D gene. CDR1 and CDR2 (germline): SQVTM, ANQGSEA. This CDR3 region has 11 residues. Between the trimmed V and J ends, which lost 7 bases and 3 bases, there was a span of 9 bases. The CDR3, as DNA: TGCAGCGGTCGTCGATACACTGAAGCTTTCTTT. It is translated as CSGRRYTEAFF.

The chain employs TRBV11-2 and TRBJ2-1; D gene uncertain. CDR3 size: 11 residues. Trimming took off 10 bases at V and 4 bases at J, with 8 bases between the two ends. Germline CDR1 and CDR2: SGHAT and FQNNGV. CDR3 DNA: TGTGCCATCGCGAGGTACAATGAGCAGTTCTTC. This encodes CAIARYNEQFF.

The chain combines TRBV28 with TRBJ2-5; D remains unclear. Looked up from germline, CDR1 is MDHEN and CDR2 is SYDVKM. The CDR3 extends over 14 amino acids. Trimming cost V 2 bases and J 4 bases, with 11 bases left between them. For the CDR3, the DNA is TGTGCCAGCAGTTTACCAGCGCCCCCAGAGACCCAGTACTTC. Encoded protein: CASSLPAPPETQYF.

This clone was seen a handful of times. CDR3 sequence: CASSQVVAGAEKLFF. CDR3 nucleotide sequence: TGCGCCAGCAGCCAAGTCGTAGCAGGGGCTGAAAAACTGTTTTTT. This rearrangement joins TRBV4-1 to TRBJ1-4; perhaps TRBD1 as D (6 bases). Germline CDR1 reads MGHRA; CDR2 reads YSYEKL. V was pared by 1 base and J by 7 bases, with 13 bases between. CDR3 size: 15 residues.

This clone was seen more than once but under ten times. This chain joins TRBV29-1 and TRBJ1-2; 7 nucleotides agree with TRBD1. CDR1 and CDR2 from the germline V gene are SQVTM and ANQGSEA. The CDR3 covers 13 residues. With 6 bases clipped from V and 7 bases from J, the junction kept 11 bases outside the gene matches. CDR3 coding DNA: TGCAGCGTCGAACGGACAGGAGCGATTGGCTACACCTTC. The encoded protein is CSVERTGAIGYTF.

The genes are TRBV29-1 and TRBJ1-3; tentatively, D is TRBD1 (5 bases). The CDR3 has 15 amino acids. Germline assignment: CDR1 SQVTM and CDR2 ANQGSEA. V lost 7 bases to trimming and J lost 0 bases, with 16 bases between them. As DNA, the CDR3 is TGCAGCGCCGGGGGACCAGGGCTCTCTGGAAACACCATATATTTT. This codes for CSAGGPGLSGNTIYF.

This sequence joins TRBV29-1 and TRBJ2-7; 9 nucleotides agree with TRBD2. J gave up 4 bases and V 4 bases, and 5 bases lay outside the gene matches. Germline V gene sequence: CDR1 SQVTM, CDR2 ANQGSEA. The CDR3 runs to 13 residues. The CDR3 DNA reads TGCAGCGTTGGCGGGAGGGCCGTGTACGAGCAGTACTTC. As protein: CSVGGRAVYEQYF.

The V and J genes are TRBV4-1 and TRBJ2-1; maybe TRBD2 (6 bases). V gave up 1 base and J gave up 15 bases, with 16 bases separating them. This CDR3 has 13 amino acids. Germline loops: CDR1 MGHRA, CDR2 YSYEKL. CDR3 DNA sequence: TGCGCCAGCAGCCAAGTGGGACTCGTTAGTATGTTCTTC. Its translation: CASSQVGLVSMFF.